The 7 T cell receptor beta chains below all came from one sample that was sequenced in a study of T cells after yellow fever vaccination. TCRdb called the 5' RACE reads again in MiXCR, with one record for every CDR3 protein. The table has roughly 500,000 distinct CDR3 sequences, around 21% seen once; the top ten hold approximately 15%. The sequenced sample was PBMCs, obtained 15 days after the yellow fever booster vaccination. The receptors here all came from a man aged 30-40 years who received the YFV17D yellow fever vaccine.

V usage is TRBV19 and J usage is TRBJ2-3; 8 positions match TRBD2. V lost 2 bases and J lost 2; bases outside the gene matches: 6. This CDR3 contains 16 residues. Germline assignment: CDR1 LNHDA and CDR2 SQIVND (reference sequence). The CDR3 reads CASSITGLDNTDTQYF. CDR3 DNA sequence: TGTGCCAGTAGTATAACGGGACTAGATAACACAGATACGCAGTATTTT.

This clonotype has a handful of counts. The V call is TRBV24-1, the J call TRBJ2-1; D possibly uses TRBD1 or TRBD2 (5 bases each). CDR1 is KGHDR and CDR2 is SFDVKD in the germline V gene. V lost 5 bases and J 10 bases, leaving 20 bases between the germline ends. The CDR3 is 15 residues long. The CDR3 DNA follows: TGTGCCACCAGTGCCGAGGGGCGCGGACCTCGGGAGCAGTTCTTC. Translation gives CATSAEGRGPREQFF.

The rearrangement joins TRBV20-1 to TRBJ2-5, with 7 bases identical to TRBD2. This CDR3 is built from 14 residues. Unmatched junction bases numbered 11, after V lost 5 bases and J lost 5 bases. The germline V gene has CDR1 DFQATT and CDR2 SNEGSKA (reference sequence). The CDR3 here is CSAPHPGGGETQYF. The CDR3 DNA sequence: TGCAGTGCTCCACACCCCGGGGGAGGGGAGACCCAGTACTTC.

The chain couples TRBV25-1 to TRBJ2-1; possibly TRBD2 for D (5 bases). CDR3 length equals 15 residues. V lost 1 base and J lost 8, with 15 bases in between. Per the germline V gene, CDR1 is MGHDK and CDR2 is SYGVNS. The CDR3 here is CASSEFVGVGDEQFF. The CDR3 DNA reads as TGTGCCAGCAGTGAATTCGTGGGAGTGGGCGATGAGCAGTTCTTC.

J is TRBJ2-7 and V is TRBV6-5; maybe TRBD2 (6 bases). V lost 2 bases to trimming and J lost 4 bases, with 15 bases between them. This CDR3 is 15 amino acids long. The germline V gene has CDR1 MNHEY and CDR2 SVGAGI. Here the CDR3 reads CASSYGGDPFYEQYF. Written as DNA, the CDR3 is TGTGCCAGCAGTTACGGAGGGGATCCCTTTTACGAGCAGTACTTC.

Only a few counts were recorded for this clonotype. V usage is TRBV7-8 and J usage is TRBJ2-1; TRBD2 might be the D (6 bases). Trimming removed 0 bases at V and 5 bases at J, with 14 bases between. This CDR3 is 16 amino acids long. Germline V lookup: CDR1 SGHVS, CDR2 FQNEAQ. The CDR3 region is CASSLAGGMVNNEQFF. The CDR3 coding sequence is TGTGCCAGCAGCTTAGCTGGCGGGATGGTTAACAATGAGCAGTTCTTC.

This sequence joins TRBV18 and TRBJ2-2; the match to TRBD2 covers 10 bases. The ends lost 1 base at V and 7 bases at J; junction bases unmatched: 12. Germline V CDR1 and CDR2: KGHSH, LQKENI. The CDR3 has 18 amino acids. The CDR3 spells CASSPRASGLADHGELFF. CDR3 nucleotides: TGTGCCAGCTCACCACGCGCCTCCGGACTAGCGGATCACGGGGAGCTGTTTTTT.